This T cell receptor beta chain was recorded in a study of response to subunit inactivated influenza vaccine. Ten or more counts support this clonotype. One entry per CDR3 protein, called by TCRdb with MiXCR from the RT-PCR reads. The sample records 450,000 to 600,000 distinct CDR3 sequences, more than 15% being singletons. The CDR3 spans 17 residues. Looked up from germline, CDR1 is DFQATT and CDR2 is SNEGSKA (reference sequence). After removal of 3 bases from V and 0 bases from J, the junction contained 9 bases not matched to a gene. Sequenced here: CD4+ T cells sorted from PBMCs, sampled around 2 years after vaccination. This sequence originates from a man aged 50-75 years who received an inactivated influenza vaccine. The rearrangement links TRBV20-1 to TRBJ2-1; 9 bases align to TRBD2. CDR3 loop: CSASPLAGARSYNEQFF. The CDR3 DNA sequence: TGCAGTGCTAGCCCTTTAGCGGGGGCCCGCTCCTACAATGAGCAGTTCTTC.